This is a list of T cell receptor beta chains from one sample in a study of siplizumab effects on memory and regulatory T cells. Libraries were prepared by immunoSEQ multiplex PCR; TCRdb keeps only in-frame clonotypes and omits some of them. The sample records 120,000 or so clones, roughly 92% being singletons. Material: CD4+ T cells sorted from blood. Source of these receptors: a human donor in good health. CDR3s leave out the opening cysteine and the closing phenylalanine or tryptophan. Each record gives: J gene, D gene, V gene, clone size, CDR3 protein. The D gene is left open where the match is weak. Some rows have no size entry. The others give once, few or many, or a class for an expanded clone.

TRBJ1-1	TRBD1	TRBV6-5	-	ASSQGQANTEAF
TRBJ1-3	-	TRBV7-9	-	ASSQSRSSGNTIY
TRBJ1-2	-	TRBV27	-	ASSPRDINYGYT
TRBJ1-2	TRBD1	TRBV4-1	-	ASSHPRGQNRGGYT
TRBJ2-7	-	TRBV19	-	ASSIRTSYEQY
TRBJ1-4	TRBD1	TRBV7-9	-	ASSPSDRGEKLF
TRBJ2-2	-	TRBV6-1	-	ASSGRRGRSNTGELF
TRBJ1-1	-	TRBV2	-	ASSRVRANTEAF
TRBJ1-5	TRBD1	TRBV12-5	-	ASGLKSGTGYNQPQH
TRBJ1-4	-	TRBV2	-	ASSESVAVLF
TRBJ2-7	-	TRBV25-1	once	ASVDRLPANFFY
TRBJ1-1	-	TRBV18	-	ASSPPAGNTEAF
TRBJ1-2	-	TRBV9	-	ASSVLGISGYT
TRBJ2-1	-	TRBV19	-	ASSIGLKEQRSYNEQF
TRBJ1-1	-	TRBV29-1	-	SVENREGYEAF
TRBJ1-3	-	TRBV6-6	once	ASSPRESGYTIY
TRBJ1-1	-	TRBV11-2	-	ASSDRQRMNTEAF
TRBJ1-4	-	TRBV29-1	once	SVWAYEKLF
TRBJ2-1	-	TRBV11-3	-	ASSSAGDRNEQF
TRBJ2-7	-	TRBV5-1	-	ASSLGLSSYEQY
TRBJ2-1	-	TRBV7-3	-	ASSLGYASYNEQF
TRBJ1-1	TRBD1	TRBV27	-	ASSLQGWTEAF
TRBJ2-7	-	TRBV5-1	-	ASRRLTLKDEQY
TRBJ1-6	TRBD1	TRBV12-5	few	ASGTGQVDNSPLH
TRBJ1-6	-	TRBV7-9	-	ASSRDRDNSPLH
TRBJ2-2	TRBD2	TRBV10-3	once	AISDAEAGGHTGELF
TRBJ1-5	-	TRBV6-6	-	ASRYSGRGDQPQH
TRBJ1-6	-	TRBV12-5	-	ASGLATGRGNSPLH
TRBJ2-2	-	TRBV5-1	-	ASSSGNSGTGELF
TRBJ2-3	TRBD1	TRBV5-6	few	ASSLLGQGATDTQY
TRBJ2-7	TRBD2	TRBV19	-	ASSHGLVYEQY
TRBJ2-7	TRBD2	TRBV5-5	-	ASSLWGRGGGEQY
TRBJ2-5	TRBD1	TRBV18	-	ASSSSGTGVETQY
TRBJ2-5	-	TRBV5-8	-	ASSLGGLGTQY
TRBJ1-2	-	TRBV19	-	ASSLYPGKGTLYGYT
TRBJ2-7	-	TRBV23-1	-	ASFRGGLPYEQY
TRBJ1-5	-	TRBV6-1	-	ASSEWRDIQPQH
TRBJ2-3	TRBD2	TRBV9	-	ASSVTGLAGTDTQY
TRBJ1-4	-	TRBV19	-	ASSLDVKGINEKLF
TRBJ1-3	-	TRBV15	-	ATSRGVGGLSGNTIY
TRBJ2-1	-	TRBV11-3	-	ASSPRRGEGEQF
TRBJ2-5	-	TRBV18	-	ASSGTSKETQY
TRBJ1-1	-	TRBV6-5	-	ASSYSLRGGEAF
TRBJ1-1	-	TRBV18	once	ASSPGGPNTEAF
TRBJ2-1	-	TRBV9	-	ASSVGHGDNEQF